Each of the 21 T cell receptor beta chains below was sequenced from the same sample in a study of blood T cell repertoires in COVID-19. Assay used: immunoSEQ multiplex PCR; TCRdb lists only in-frame clones, some missing. This sample has roughly 120,000 clones; roughly 85% occur once, and the top ten carry roughly 1.5%. The sample comprised peripheral blood. The receptors shown here come from a man in his forties or fifties with acute or convalescent COVID-19.

The rearrangement links TRBV6-5 to TRBJ2-7; TRBD1 agrees at 12 bases. This CDR3 is 15 amino acids long. The J segment lost 6 bases and the V segment lost 6 bases, leaving 9 bases of the junction unmatched. In germline, CDR1 is MNHEY, CDR2 SVGAGI. The CDR3 nucleotides read TGTGCCAGCAGCGATACCGGGACAGGGGGCTTCGAGCAGTACTTC. It specifies CASSDTGTGGFEQYF.

The rearrangement joins TRBV5-1 to TRBJ1-6; 9 positions match TRBD1. After removal of 3 bases from V and 7 bases from J, the junction contained 5 bases not matched to a gene. The CDR3 is 15 residues long. Germline CDR1 SGHRS, CDR2 YFSETQ. CDR3 residues: CASSWGDRENSPLHF. The CDR3 region has the DNA TGCGCCAGCAGCTGGGGGGACAGGGAAAATTCACCCCTCCACTTT.

This clone was observed once. The gene calls are TRBV7-2 and TRBJ2-3; TRBD2 agrees at 10 bases. V lost 3 bases to trimming and J lost 2 bases; unmatched junction nucleotides: 2. This CDR3 has 15 amino acids. Germline V gene sequence: CDR1 SGHTA, CDR2 FQGNSA. The CDR3 sequence is CASSFTSGATDTQYF. The CDR3 bases are TGTGCCAGCAGCTTCACTAGCGGGGCCACAGATACGCAGTATTTT.

V usage is TRBV21-1 and J usage is TRBJ2-2; the table assigns TRBD1, which was not confirmed against the DNA. TRBV21-1 is recorded as a pseudogene. The CDR3 is 13 residues long. CDR3 protein: CASRTGHTGELFF. In DNA, the CDR3 is TGTGCCAGCAGAACAGGTCACACCGGGGAGCTGTTTTTT.

This clone turned up a few times. The genes are TRBV2 and TRBJ2-3, with a weak D call TRBD2 (6 bases). This CDR3 is 12 amino acids long. Trimming took off 5 bases at V and 8 bases at J, with 11 bases between the two ends. CDR1 and CDR2 (germline): SNHLY, FYNNEI. Here the CDR3 reads CASSKLGGTQYF. The CDR3, as DNA: TGTGCCAGCAGTAAGCTCGGGGGTACGCAGTATTTT. The complete variable domain, with remaining parts taken from reference TRBV2 and TRBJ2-3, reads EPEVTQTPSHQVTQMGQEVILRCVPISNHLYFYWYRQILGQKVEFLVSFYNNEISEKSEIFDDQFSVERPDGSNFTLKIRSTKLEDSAMYFCASSKLGGTQYFGPGTRLTVL.

The chain couples TRBV7-3 to TRBJ2-2; D is uncertain. The CDR3 has 13 residues. CDR1 SGHTA and CDR2 FQGTGA come from the germline V gene. V gave up 4 bases and J gave up 2 bases, with 5 bases separating them. CDR3 residues: CASSSPNTGELFF. For the CDR3, the DNA is TGTGCCAGCAGCTCCCCTAACACCGGGGAGCTGTTTTTT.

The chain has TRBV9 and TRBJ2-2; tentative D call: TRBD1 (5 bases). Per germline, CDR1 SGDLS and CDR2 YYNGEE. The CDR3 loop spans 14 amino acids. V lost 2 bases and J lost 3, with 8 bases in between. Here the CDR3 DNA reads TGTGCCAGCAGCGTCAGGGCCGACACCGGGGAGCTGTTTTTT. Amino acids: CASSVRADTGELFF.

The chain couples TRBV19 to TRBJ2-5; 11 bases line up with TRBD2. Germline trimming cut 3 bases from V and 4 bases from J; bases unmatched to any gene: 7. The CDR3 is 16 residues long. Germline V lookup: CDR1 LNHDA, CDR2 SQIVND (reference sequence). In DNA, the CDR3 is TGTGCCAGTAGTATTAATAGCGGGAGGGCCCCAGAGACCCAGTACTTC. Amino acid sequence: CASSINSGRAPETQYF.

This chain connects TRBV7-3 to TRBJ2-2; unclear D gene. The V and J ends lost 8 bases and 0 bases respectively, with 7 bases between them. The CDR3 runs to 13 residues. Looked up from germline, CDR1 is SGHTA and CDR2 is FQGTGA. CDR3 sequence reads: CASAAANTGELFF. CDR3 sequence (DNA): TGTGCCAGCGCGGCGGCGAACACCGGGGAGCTGTTTTTT. The variable domain in full, completed from reference TRBV7-3 and TRBJ2-2, reads GAGVSQTPSNKVTEKGKYVELRCDPISGHTALYWYRQSLGQGPEFLIYFQGTGAADDSGLPNDRFFAVRPEGSVSTLKIQRTERGDSAVYLCASAAANTGELFFGEGSRLTVL.

This clone was detected only once. The chain employs TRBV4-1 and TRBJ1-3; maybe TRBD1 (5 bases). The V end was cut by 3 bases, the J end by 0 bases, with 6 bases between. From germline, CDR1 is MGHRA and CDR2 YSYEKL. The CDR3 spans 14 residues. The CDR3 sequence is CASSHTGSGNTIYF. Written as DNA, the CDR3 is TGCGCCAGCAGCCACACAGGCTCTGGAAACACCATATATTTT.

The rearrangement links TRBV24-1 to TRBJ2-7; 7 positions match TRBD1. Germline CDR1 KGHDR, CDR2 SFDVKD. V lost 2 bases, J lost 0 bases, and 12 bases stayed unmatched. This CDR3 spans 18 amino acids. The chain's CDR3 is CATSDSPPGTEVSYEQYF. The CDR3 DNA reads TGTGCCACCAGTGATTCCCCCCCCGGGACAGAGGTCTCCTACGAGCAGTACTTC.

This clone was observed a few times. This CDR3 reads CASSLGKGAAQYF. CDR3 coding DNA: TGTGCCAGCAGCTTGGGGAAGGGGGCTGCGCAGTATTTT. The V call is TRBV5-4, the J call TRBJ2-3; 7 bases are a match to TRBD1. Trimming at V came to 0 bases and at J to 10 bases, leaving 5 bases not matched to a gene. CDR3 size: 13 residues. Per the germline V gene, CDR1 is SGHNT and CDR2 is YYREEE (reference sequence).

The chain combines TRBV28 with TRBJ1-2, with D unclear. In germline, CDR1 is MDHEN, CDR2 SYDVKM. The CDR3 contains 17 residues. Trimming removed 2 bases from V and 0 bases from J, with 16 bases in between. The CDR3 is CASSLRRALAANYGYTF. The DNA of the CDR3 is TGTGCCAGCAGTTTAAGGCGGGCACTCGCCGCTAACTATGGCTACACCTTC.

V is TRBV6-5 and J is TRBJ2-7, with 7 bases fitting TRBD2. CDR1 is MNHEY and CDR2 is SVGAGI in the germline V gene. V shed 8 bases, J shed 1 base, and the junction held 11 bases outside the gene matches. The CDR3 length is 15 residues. The CDR3 sequence: CASGPLSGMSYEQYF. The CDR3 coding sequence is TGTGCCAGCGGACCCTTGAGCGGGATGTCCTACGAGCAGTACTTC.

The rearrangement uses TRBV6-2 or TRBV6-3 and TRBJ2-3; 9 bases fit TRBD1. Looked up from germline, CDR1 is MNHEY and CDR2 is SVGEGT. Trimming at V came to 3 bases and at J to 4 bases, leaving 8 bases not matched to a gene. The CDR3 runs 16 residues. The CDR3 spells CASSYLTTGGADTQYF. Written as DNA, the CDR3 is TGTGCCAGCAGTTATCTGACGACAGGGGGGGCAGATACGCAGTATTTT.

V gene TRBV15 combines with J gene TRBJ2-4; the D is unclear. The CDR3 is 16 residues long. CDR1 LNHNV and CDR2 YYDKDF come from the germline V gene (reference sequence). Trimming pared 0 bases from V and 0 bases from J, leaving 9 bases between. The CDR3 DNA follows: TGTGCCACCAGCAGAGACAGGCCTGTAGCCAAAAACATTCAGTACTTC. It specifies CATSRDRPVAKNIQYF.

The rearrangement joins TRBV3-1 (or the pseudogene TRBV3-2) to TRBJ2-3; 9 nucleotides line up with TRBD2. Germline CDR1 is LGHDT and CDR2 is YNNKEL (reference sequence). This CDR3 region has 17 residues. J lost 0 bases, V lost 2 bases, and 6 bases had no gene match. In DNA form, the CDR3 reads TGTGCCAGCAGCCAATACAGAACTAGCGGGAGCACAGATACGCAGTATTTT. Translating it yields CASSQYRTSGSTDTQYF.

The rearrangement links TRBV6-5 to TRBJ1-2; 10 positions agree with TRBD1. CDR3 size: 14 residues. Germline V gene lookup returns CDR1 MNHEY and CDR2 SVGAGI. V was pared by 6 bases and J by 8 bases, with 9 bases of the junction left unmatched. CDR3 coding DNA: TGTGCCAGCAGCGCGGACAGGGGGAGGTGGGGCTACACCTTC. Its translation is CASSADRGRWGYTF.

The chain carries TRBV3-1 (or the pseudogene TRBV3-2) and TRBJ2-7, with 9 bases matching TRBD2. The CDR3 runs to 15 residues. V lost 4 bases to trimming and J lost 2 bases; unmatched junction nucleotides: 6. The germline gives CDR1 LGHDT, CDR2 YNNKEL (reference sequence). As DNA, the CDR3 is TGTGCCAGCAGCCCCGGGGTAGCGGGAGCCTACGAGCAGTACTTC. Translation gives CASSPGVAGAYEQYF.

The chain recombines TRBV5-1 with TRBJ1-1; D is possibly TRBD1 (6 bases). Trimming removed 4 bases at V and 0 bases at J, with 10 bases between. Looked up from germline, CDR1 is SGHRS and CDR2 is YFSETQ. This CDR3 is built from 14 residues. The chain's CDR3 is CASSPGDLNTEAFF. The CDR3 DNA sequence: TGCGCCAGCAGCCCAGGGGATTTGAACACTGAAGCTTTCTTT.

The chain couples TRBV4-2 to TRBJ1-4; D remains unclear. The CDR3 is made up of 15 amino acids. Per germline, CDR1 LGHNA and CDR2 YNFKEQ. Trimming shortened V by 1 base and J by 8 bases, and 14 bases separated the two germline ends. The CDR3 DNA reads TGTGCCAGCAGCCAAGGCGATCGGGGTTACGAAAAACTGTTTTTT. As protein: CASSQGDRGYEKLFF.